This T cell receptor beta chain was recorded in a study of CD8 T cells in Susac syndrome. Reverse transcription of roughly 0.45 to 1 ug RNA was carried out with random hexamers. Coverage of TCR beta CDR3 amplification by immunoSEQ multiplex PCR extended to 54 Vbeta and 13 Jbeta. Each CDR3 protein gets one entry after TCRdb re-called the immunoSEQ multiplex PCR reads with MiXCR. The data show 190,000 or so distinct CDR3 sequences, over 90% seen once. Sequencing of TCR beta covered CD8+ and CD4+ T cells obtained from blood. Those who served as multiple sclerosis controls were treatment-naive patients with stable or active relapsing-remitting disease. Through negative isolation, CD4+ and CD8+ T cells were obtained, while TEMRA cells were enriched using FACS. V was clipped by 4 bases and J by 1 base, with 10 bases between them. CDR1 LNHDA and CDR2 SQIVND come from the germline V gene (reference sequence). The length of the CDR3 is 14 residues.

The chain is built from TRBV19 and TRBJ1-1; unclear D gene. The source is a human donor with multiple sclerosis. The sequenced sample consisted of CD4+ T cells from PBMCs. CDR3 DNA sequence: TGTGCCAGTAGTACCCGGGTCCCGAACACTGAAGCTTTCTTT. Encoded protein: CASSTRVPNTEAFF.